The clone carrying this T cell receptor (beta chain) is a singleton in its sample. The data originate from a study of blood T cell repertoires in COVID-19. Repertoires were generated with immunoSEQ multiplex PCR, while TCRdb's copy carries only in-frame clones and drops some. The sample holds tens of thousands of clones, about 82% seen once. The V gene end was trimmed by 4 bases and the J gene end by 0 bases; junction bases not matched to a gene: 3. Germline V lookup: CDR1 SGHRS, CDR2 YFSETQ. There are 15 residues in the CDR3. Sequenced sample: peripheral blood. V is TRBV5-1 and J is TRBJ2-2; TRBD1 aligns across 7 bases. The sequence came from a man in his forties or fifties with acute or convalescent COVID-19. CDR3: CASSLGQTNTGELFF. The CDR3 DNA reads as TGCGCCAGCAGCCTGGGACAGACGAACACCGGGGAGCTGTTTTTT.